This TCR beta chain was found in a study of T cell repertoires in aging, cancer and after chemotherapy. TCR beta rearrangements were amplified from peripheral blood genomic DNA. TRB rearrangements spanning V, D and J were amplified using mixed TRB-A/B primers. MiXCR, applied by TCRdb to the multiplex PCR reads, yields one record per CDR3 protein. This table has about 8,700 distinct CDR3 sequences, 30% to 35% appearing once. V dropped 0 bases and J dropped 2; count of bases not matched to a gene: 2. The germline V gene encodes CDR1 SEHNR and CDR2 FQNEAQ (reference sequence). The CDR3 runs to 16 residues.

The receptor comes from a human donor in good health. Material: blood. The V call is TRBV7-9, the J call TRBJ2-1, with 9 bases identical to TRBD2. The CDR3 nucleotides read TGTGCCAGCAGCTTAGCGCTAGCGGGAACCTACAATGAGCAGTTCTTC. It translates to CASSLALAGTYNEQFF.